This TCR beta chain was sequenced during a study of blood T cells in healthy people across ages (dated by TCRdb to between 2014 and 2016). Regarding the complete study: In model experiments, template switching captured roughly one uniquely barcoded TCR beta cDNA molecule for every two T cells. The study measured age-related changes in TCR beta repertoire diversity using deep sequencing normalized with unique cDNA molecular identifiers. The donors were divided into four age groups: young (average about 15 years), middle-aged (approximately 39), aged (approximately 64) and long-lived (about 80). Using the same blood draw, the study looked at two additional independent replicas of 1 million unique cDNA reads for two donors, one aged 18 to 30 and the other aged 80 or older. Study-wide findings and limitations: Observed TCR beta diversity correlated strongly with the percentage of naive T cells measured by flow cytometry. Compared with the aged group, the long-lived group had more naive CD4+ T cells, fewer expanded clones and increased TCR diversity, suggesting age selection. Estimates of total diversity based on one million sequenced T cells were regarded as lower bounds and as underestimates. Conclusive comparison of naive and antigen-experienced compartments was prevented by the profiling of bulk unsorted PBMCs. Donor CMV infection status was unknown, potentially confounding age-related changes in expanded clonotypes. Observed TCR beta diversity per million T cells fell roughly linearly with age, and a significant reduction was already apparent by age around 40.

Donors were 40 or so systemically healthy Caucasian individuals from Russia aged roughly 6 to 95 years. Ten milliliters of peripheral blood were drawn from each donor into EDTA-treated Vacutainer tubes. Ficoll-Paque density-gradient centrifugation was used to isolate PBMCs, with at least 7 million per sample. Trizol reagent was used to extract total RNA from PBMCs, with at least 5.5 micrograms per sample. For every donor, an aliquot of PBMCs went through flow cytometry to measure the percentages of naive CD45RAhigh/CD27high T cells. The library was built by means of 5' RACE. This sample was sequenced with an Illumina HiSeq 2500. A second about 7 to 11 cycle PCR used a sample-barcoded 5' primer and a J-beta primer mix. A template-switch 5' adaptor carrying 12 random nucleotides introduced a unique molecular identifier onto each TCR beta cDNA molecule. Each sample yielded at least 2.5 million CDR3-containing paired-end reads. The Mint cDNA synthesis kit, primed by a TRBC-specific oligonucleotide, was used to synthesize first-strand cDNA from all RNA. After uracil-DNA glycosylase treatment, a first 18-cycle PCR used universal primers M1SS and BC2_uni_R on all cDNA. On the authors' methods: For normalization, 1 million high-quality reads, each with a distinct molecular identifier, were randomly selected from each sample. Instead of being binned into consensus sequences, reads with shared molecular identifiers were discarded. MiTCR, with a Q25 quality threshold and the strictest error-elimination algorithm, was used for CDR3 identification, clonotype clustering and error correction. A nonparametric unseen species model with Euler transformation was used to estimate lower-bound total TCR beta diversity. Through fastp at Q25 and MiXCR, TCRdb rebuilt clones from the public reads, retaining in-frame beta chains. Duplicate CDR3 protein sequences are folded into a single record with the most common DNA and genes. Here the V and J calls rest on TCRdb's processing, not on the authors' analysis. The sample includes hundreds of thousands of distinct CDR3 sequences, with 20% to 25% observed a single time. More than 8.5% of the sample lies in the top ten.

This clonotype was seen only a few times. The clone's antigen remains unknown. No quality values exist for individual bases; no much larger clone is one base distant. CDR3 length: 14 amino acids, cysteine to phenylalanine. The entry retains the CDR3 DNA only, 42 bases that are in frame from base 1. From a lookup of the germline V gene, CDR1 and CDR2 are SGHVS and FQNEAQ. Trimming leaves V shorter by 3 bases and J shorter by 12 bases, with the junction holding 10 bases beyond the gene matches. The same specimen was also included in a second study, on T cells of mothers and their children. The second paper states: Nine systemically healthy Caucasian individuals, comprising three mothers and their six children, were included as donors. cDNA synthesis used all of the extracted RNA, with 1.5 ug of RNA in each 15 ul reaction. In the second PCR, the M1S primer introduced both the sample barcodes and 2-4 random nucleotides. Each mother yielded over 8 million TCR beta CDR3 reads and each child some 3 million reads. In both related and unrelated pairs, thymic selection shapes the output of TCR recombination in a similar way, with inherited differences having only a minor effect. Normalized repertoire overlap in related mother-child pairs was always slightly higher than in unrelated mother-child pairs, but the difference was never significant. No persistent microchimeric T cell clones were found, with a detection sensitivity of approximately 100 clones per million clonotypes. To look for features that set related mother-child pairs apart from unrelated individuals, the researchers ran deep NGS to compare the TCR beta repertoires of mothers and children. Mothers averaged about 40 +/- 4 years of age and children averaged about 10 +/- 4 years. After adapter ligation was performed with NEBNext reagents, the libraries were sequenced on an Illumina HiSeq 2000 with 100+100 nt paired-end reads. Mother and child libraries were prepared a month apart and sequenced in separate runs to prevent cross-contamination. For each donor, somewhere between roughly 500,000 and 2,100,000 distinct TCR beta clonotypes were identified. Naive TCR beta clonotypes were estimated from low-frequency clonotypes matched to each donor's FACS-determined naive share, without sorting.

Sequencing input: blood. The TCR comes from a boy aged 5-17 years in good health. The rearranged chain carries TRBV7-8 and TRBJ2-1; 8 junctional bases match TRBD2. The CDR3 loop reads CASSFGTSGSGQFF. The DNA sequence is given as TGTGCCAGCAGCTTCGGTACCAGCGGGAGTGGGCAGTTCTTC.